This T cell receptor (beta chain) was sequenced for a study of blood T cell repertoires in COVID-19. Across the whole study: Samples of COVID-19 (acute and convalescent) were obtained from the United States, Italy and Spain. PBMCs, B-cell-depleted T cells, or T cells provided the cDNA or gDNA that made up the material.

Germline-derived CDR1 and CDR2 are SGHVT and SQSDAQ. After removal of 4 bases from V and 4 bases from J, the junction contained 12 bases not matched to a gene. The CDR3 is 17 amino acids. Original handling: Amplification from reference gene primers served as the basis for estimated nucleated cell counts. Produced via immunoSEQ multiplex PCR; TCRdb's table is partial and in-frame only. The DNA was the basis for D and trimming; V, J and clone size are from that table. The repertoire has about 290,000 clones, 85% of them found once; the top ten carry around 4%. This receptor was obtained from a woman between 45 and 65 years old with active or convalescent COVID-19. The sample comprised peripheral blood. The chain is built from TRBV7-4 and TRBJ2-3; 9 bases map to TRBD2. CDR3 region: CASSSSHSGSRADTQYF. The CDR3 DNA reads as TGTGCCAGCAGCTCTTCCCATAGCGGGAGTCGGGCAGATACGCAGTATTTT.